This T cell receptor beta chain was retrieved from a study of radiotherapy plus CTLA-4 blockade in lung cancer. Study-wide background: Among enrolled patients, roughly 20% responded and about 34% achieved disease control.

Deletions cut 3 bases from V and 9 bases from J, with 21 bases between. Per germline, CDR1 SGHTA and CDR2 FQGNSA. CDR3 length: 16 amino acids. Study results and limitations: The study found tumor-derived TCR clones expanded in blood after radiotherapy plus ipilimumab. Early clonal dynamics of blood T cells, together with interferon-beta, were reported as the best response predictor.

This table comes from immunoSEQ multiplex PCR, and its TCRdb copy is limited to in-frame clones, with some not included. The sample holds approximately 89,000 clones, more than 60% seen once. As to this clone: Antigen: not known.

Patients had chemo-refractory metastatic non-small-cell lung cancer and received focal radiation plus CTLA-4 blockade that used ipilimumab. The sequence was collected from a human donor with non-small cell lung cancer who had a partial response to radiotherapy plus ipilimumab. Some clones in this sample may be carry-over from other donors' samples. The V gene is TRBV7-2, the J gene TRBJ2-4; TRBD1 might be the D (5 bases). The source was peripheral blood, collected from a patient treated with radiotherapy plus ipilimumab. The CDR3 region is CASSFRPGQAWTIQYF. The CDR3 DNA sequence: TGTGCCAGCAGCTTTCGCCCAGGGCAAGCTTGGACCATTCAGTACTTC.